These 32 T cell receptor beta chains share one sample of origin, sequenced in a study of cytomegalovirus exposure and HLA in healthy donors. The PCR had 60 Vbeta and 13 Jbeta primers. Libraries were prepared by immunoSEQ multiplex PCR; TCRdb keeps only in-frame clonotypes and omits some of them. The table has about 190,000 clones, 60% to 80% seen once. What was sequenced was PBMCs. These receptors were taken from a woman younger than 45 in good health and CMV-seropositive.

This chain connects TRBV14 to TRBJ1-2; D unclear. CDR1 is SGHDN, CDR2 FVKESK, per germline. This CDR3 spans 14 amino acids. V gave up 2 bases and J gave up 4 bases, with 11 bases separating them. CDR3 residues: CASSQWEESYGYTF. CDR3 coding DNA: TGTGCCAGCAGCCAATGGGAGGAGAGCTATGGCTACACCTTC.

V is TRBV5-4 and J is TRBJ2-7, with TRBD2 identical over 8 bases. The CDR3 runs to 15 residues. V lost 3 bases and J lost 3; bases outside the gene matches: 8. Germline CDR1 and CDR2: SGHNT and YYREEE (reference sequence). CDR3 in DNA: TGTGCCAGCAGCTCCCGGGGGGGCACGATCTACGAGCAGTACTTC. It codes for CASSSRGGTIYEQYF.

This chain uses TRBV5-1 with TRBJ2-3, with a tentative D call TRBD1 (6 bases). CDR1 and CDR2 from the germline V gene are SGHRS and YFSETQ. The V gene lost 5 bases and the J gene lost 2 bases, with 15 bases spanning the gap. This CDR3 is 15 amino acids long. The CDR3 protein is CASRLSNRDTDTQYF. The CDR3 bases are TGCGCCAGCAGATTATCCAACAGGGACACAGATACGCAGTATTTT.

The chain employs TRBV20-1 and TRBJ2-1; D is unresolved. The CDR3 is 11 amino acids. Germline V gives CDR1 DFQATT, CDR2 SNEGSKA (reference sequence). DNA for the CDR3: TGCAGCGCTGACATTTACAATGAGCAGTTCTTC. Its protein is CSADIYNEQFF.

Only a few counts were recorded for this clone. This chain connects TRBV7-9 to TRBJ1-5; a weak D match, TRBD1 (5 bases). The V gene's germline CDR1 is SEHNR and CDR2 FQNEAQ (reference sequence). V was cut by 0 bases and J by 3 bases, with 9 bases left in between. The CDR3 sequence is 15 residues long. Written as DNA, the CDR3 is TGTGCCAGCAGCTTAGCGGGGGGTCCCAATCAGCCCCAGCATTTT. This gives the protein CASSLAGGPNQPQHF.

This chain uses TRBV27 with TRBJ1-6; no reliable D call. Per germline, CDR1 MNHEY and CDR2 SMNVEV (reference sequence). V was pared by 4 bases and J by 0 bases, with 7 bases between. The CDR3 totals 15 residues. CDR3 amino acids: CASSSLSSYNSPLHF. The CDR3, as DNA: TGTGCCAGCAGTTCACTTAGCTCCTATAATTCACCCCTCCACTTT.

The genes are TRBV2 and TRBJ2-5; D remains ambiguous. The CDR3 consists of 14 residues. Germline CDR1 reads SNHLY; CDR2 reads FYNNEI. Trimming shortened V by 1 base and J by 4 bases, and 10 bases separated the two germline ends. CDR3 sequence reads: CASSEESLGETQYF. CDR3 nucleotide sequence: TGTGCCAGCAGTGAAGAGAGTCTAGGAGAGACCCAGTACTTC. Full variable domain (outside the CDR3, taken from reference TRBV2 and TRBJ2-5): EPEVTQTPSHQVTQMGQEVILRCVPISNHLYFYWYRQILGQKVEFLVSFYNNEISEKSEIFDDQFSVERPDGSNFTLKIRSTKLEDSAMYFCASSEESLGETQYFGPGTRLLVL.

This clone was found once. This CDR3 is CASSGGRQPQHF. CDR3 in DNA: TGTGCCAGCAGTGGAGGCCGGCAGCCCCAGCATTTT. The chain couples TRBV6-1 to TRBJ1-5; D is undetermined. With 4 bases removed from V and 7 bases from J, the gap between germline ends came to 8 bases. Per germline, CDR1 MNHNS and CDR2 SASEGT. The CDR3 extends over 12 amino acids.

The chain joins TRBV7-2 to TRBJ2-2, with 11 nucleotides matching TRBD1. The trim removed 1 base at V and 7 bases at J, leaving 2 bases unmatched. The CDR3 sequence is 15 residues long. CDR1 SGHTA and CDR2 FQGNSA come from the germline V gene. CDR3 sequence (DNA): TGTGCCAGCAGCTTAGGGGACAGGGGGAGCGGGGAGCTGTTTTTT. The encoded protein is CASSLGDRGSGELFF.

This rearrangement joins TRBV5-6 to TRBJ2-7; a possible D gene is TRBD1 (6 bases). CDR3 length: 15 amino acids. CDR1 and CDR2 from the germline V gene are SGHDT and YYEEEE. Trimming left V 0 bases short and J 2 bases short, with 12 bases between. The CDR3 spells CASSLVDRPTYEQYF. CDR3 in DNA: TGTGCCAGCAGCTTGGTCGACAGGCCTACCTACGAGCAGTACTTC.

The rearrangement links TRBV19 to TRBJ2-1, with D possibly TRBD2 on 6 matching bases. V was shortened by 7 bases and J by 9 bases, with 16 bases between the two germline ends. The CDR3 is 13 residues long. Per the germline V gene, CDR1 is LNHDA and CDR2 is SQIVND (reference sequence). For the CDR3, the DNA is TGTGCCAGTACCACGACACTAGCCCTTGAGCAGTTCTTC. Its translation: CASTTTLALEQFF.

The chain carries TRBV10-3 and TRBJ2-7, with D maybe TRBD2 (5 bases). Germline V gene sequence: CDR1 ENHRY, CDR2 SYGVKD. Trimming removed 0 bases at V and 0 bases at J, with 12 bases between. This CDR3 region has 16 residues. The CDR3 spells CAISESHETSSYEQYF. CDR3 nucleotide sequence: TGTGCCATCAGTGAGTCCCATGAAACTAGCTCCTACGAGCAGTACTTC.

CDR3 nucleotide sequence: TGCGCCAGCAGTCAATCACGGGACAGGGACACAGATACGCAGTATTTT. This codes for CASSQSRDRDTDTQYF. This chain connects TRBV23-1 to TRBJ2-3; 9 bases map to TRBD1. TRBV23-1 is reported as an ORF; its role is uncertain. V lost 0 bases to trimming and J lost 2 bases; unmatched junction nucleotides: 3. This CDR3 is built from 16 residues.

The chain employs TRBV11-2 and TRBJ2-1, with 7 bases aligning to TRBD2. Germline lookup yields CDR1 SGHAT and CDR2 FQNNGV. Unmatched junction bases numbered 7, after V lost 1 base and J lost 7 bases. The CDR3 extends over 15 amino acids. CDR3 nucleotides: TGTGCCAGCAGCTTAGTGGGGGGGTTCGGGAATGAGCAGTTCTTC. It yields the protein CASSLVGGFGNEQFF.

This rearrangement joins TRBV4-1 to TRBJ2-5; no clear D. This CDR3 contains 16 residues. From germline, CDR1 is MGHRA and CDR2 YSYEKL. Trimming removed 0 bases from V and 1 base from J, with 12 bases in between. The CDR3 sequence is CASSQDLPTPQETQYF. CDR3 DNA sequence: TGCGCCAGCAGCCAAGATCTTCCGACTCCCCAAGAGACCCAGTACTTC.

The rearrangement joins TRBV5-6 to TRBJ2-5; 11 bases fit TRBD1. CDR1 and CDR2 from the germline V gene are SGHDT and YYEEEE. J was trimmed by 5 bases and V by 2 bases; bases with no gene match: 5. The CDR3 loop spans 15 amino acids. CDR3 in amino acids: CASSFGTGGWETQYF. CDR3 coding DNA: TGTGCCAGCAGCTTCGGGACAGGGGGTTGGGAGACCCAGTACTTC.

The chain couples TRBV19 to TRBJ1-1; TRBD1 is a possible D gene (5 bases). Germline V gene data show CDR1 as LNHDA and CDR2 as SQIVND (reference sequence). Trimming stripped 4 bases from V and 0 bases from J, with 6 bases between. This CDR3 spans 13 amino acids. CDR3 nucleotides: TGTGCCAGTAGTAGACAGATGAACACTGAAGCTTTCTTT. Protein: CASSRQMNTEAFF.

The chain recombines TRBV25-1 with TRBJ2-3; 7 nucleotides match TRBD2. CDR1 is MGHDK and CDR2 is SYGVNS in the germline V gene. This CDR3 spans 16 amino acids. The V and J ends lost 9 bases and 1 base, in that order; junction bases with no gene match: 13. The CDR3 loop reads CARIPLSGMGTDTQYF. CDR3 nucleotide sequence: TGTGCCAGAATCCCTTTGAGCGGGATGGGCACAGATACGCAGTATTTT.

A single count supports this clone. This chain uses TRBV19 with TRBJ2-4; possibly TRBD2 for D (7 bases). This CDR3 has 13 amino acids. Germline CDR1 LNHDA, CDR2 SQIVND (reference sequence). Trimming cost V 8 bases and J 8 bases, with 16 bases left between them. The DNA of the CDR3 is TGTGCCAGTGGACTAGGGGGGTATGACATTCAGTACTTC. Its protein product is CASGLGGYDIQYF.

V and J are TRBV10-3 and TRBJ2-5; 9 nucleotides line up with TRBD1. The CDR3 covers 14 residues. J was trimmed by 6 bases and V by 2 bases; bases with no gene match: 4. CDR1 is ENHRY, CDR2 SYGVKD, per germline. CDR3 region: CAISEQQGAKTQYF. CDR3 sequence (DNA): TGTGCCATCAGTGAGCAACAGGGGGCAAAGACCCAGTACTTC.

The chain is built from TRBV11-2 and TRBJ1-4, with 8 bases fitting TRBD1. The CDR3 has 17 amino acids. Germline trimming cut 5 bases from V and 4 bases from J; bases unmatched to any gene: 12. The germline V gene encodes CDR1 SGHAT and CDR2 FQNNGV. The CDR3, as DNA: TGTGCCAGCAGCGCCCGAGGACAGGGACTCCTTAATGAAAAACTGTTTTTT. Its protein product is CASSARGQGLLNEKLFF.

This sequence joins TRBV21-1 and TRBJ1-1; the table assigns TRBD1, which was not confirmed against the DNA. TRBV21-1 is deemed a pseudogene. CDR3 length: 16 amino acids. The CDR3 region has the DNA TGTGCCAGCACCGCAAGGGGGACAGCTAAGTGGGCTGAAGCTTTCTTT. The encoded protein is CASTARGTAKWAEAFF.

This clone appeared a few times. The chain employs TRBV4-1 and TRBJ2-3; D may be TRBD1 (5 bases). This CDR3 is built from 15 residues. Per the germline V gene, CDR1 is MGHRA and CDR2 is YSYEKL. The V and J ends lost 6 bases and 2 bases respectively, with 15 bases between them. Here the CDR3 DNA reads TGCGCCAGCAGTCTCGACAGCAGCCCCACAGATACGCAGTATTTT. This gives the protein CASSLDSSPTDTQYF.

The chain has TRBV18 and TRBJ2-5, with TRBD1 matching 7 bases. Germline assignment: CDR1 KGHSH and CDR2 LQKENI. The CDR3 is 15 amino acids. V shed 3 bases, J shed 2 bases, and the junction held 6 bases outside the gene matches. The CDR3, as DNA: TGTGCCAGCTCACCGAACAGGGGAGAGCAAGAGACCCAGTACTTC. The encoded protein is CASSPNRGEQETQYF.

CDR3 loop: CASSIDQRGHGELFF. The CDR3 region has the DNA TGTGCCAGTAGTATAGATCAAAGGGGTCACGGGGAGCTGTTTTTT. V gene TRBV19 combines with J gene TRBJ2-2, with a tentative D call TRBD1 (5 bases). Trimming cost V 0 bases and J 7 bases, with 12 bases left between them. The CDR3 has 15 residues. From germline, CDR1 is LNHDA and CDR2 SQIVND (reference sequence).

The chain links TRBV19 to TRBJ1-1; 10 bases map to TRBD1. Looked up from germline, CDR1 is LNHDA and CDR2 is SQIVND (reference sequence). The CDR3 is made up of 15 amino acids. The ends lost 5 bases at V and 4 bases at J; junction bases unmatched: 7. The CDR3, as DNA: TGTGCCAGTAGTGAGGGACAGGGGCCGCGCACTGAAGCTTTCTTT. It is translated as CASSEGQGPRTEAFF.

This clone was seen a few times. CDR3 bases: TGTGCCAGCAGCTTAGCAGGGGGCCTTAACTATGGCTACACCTTC. This sequence encodes CASSLAGGLNYGYTF. The genes are TRBV5-6 and TRBJ1-2; 8 nucleotides agree with TRBD1. CDR1 is SGHDT, CDR2 YYEEEE, per germline. Unmatched junction bases numbered 4, after V lost 2 bases and J lost 1 base. CDR3 length: 15 residues.

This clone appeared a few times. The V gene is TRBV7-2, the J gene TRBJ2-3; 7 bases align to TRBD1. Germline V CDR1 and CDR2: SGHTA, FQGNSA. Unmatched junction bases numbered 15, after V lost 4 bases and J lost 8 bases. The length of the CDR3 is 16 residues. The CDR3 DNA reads TGTGCCAGCAGCTCACCTCGTCAGGGGGTATGGGGTACGCAGTATTTT. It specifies CASSSPRQGVWGTQYF.

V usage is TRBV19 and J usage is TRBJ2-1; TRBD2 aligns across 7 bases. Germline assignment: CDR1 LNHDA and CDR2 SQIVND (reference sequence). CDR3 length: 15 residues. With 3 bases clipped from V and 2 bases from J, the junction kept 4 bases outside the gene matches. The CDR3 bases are TGTGCCAGTAGTATTGTCGGGACTACCTACAATGAGCAGTTCTTC. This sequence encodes CASSIVGTTYNEQFF.

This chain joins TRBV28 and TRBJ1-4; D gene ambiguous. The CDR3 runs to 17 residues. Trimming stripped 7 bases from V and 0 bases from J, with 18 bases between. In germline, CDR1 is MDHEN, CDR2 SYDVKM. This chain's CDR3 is CASTSDIVKPTNEKLFF. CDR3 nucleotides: TGTGCCAGCACCTCCGATATAGTGAAACCAACTAATGAAAAACTGTTTTTT.

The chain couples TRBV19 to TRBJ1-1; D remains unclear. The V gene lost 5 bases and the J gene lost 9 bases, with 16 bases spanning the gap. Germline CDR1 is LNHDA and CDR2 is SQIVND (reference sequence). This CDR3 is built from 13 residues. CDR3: CASSVSGLLKAFF. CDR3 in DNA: TGTGCCAGTAGTGTTTCAGGACTCCTTAAAGCTTTCTTT.

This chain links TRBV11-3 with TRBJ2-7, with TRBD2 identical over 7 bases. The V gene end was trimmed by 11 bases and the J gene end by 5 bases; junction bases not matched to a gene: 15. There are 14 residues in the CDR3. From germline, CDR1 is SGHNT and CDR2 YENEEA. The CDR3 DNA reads TGTGCCTCCAGCTTAGAGCGGGGTGGCGACGAGCAGTACTTC. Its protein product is CASSLERGGDEQYF.